The 17 T cell receptor beta chains below all came from one sample that was sequenced in a study of cytotoxic CD8 clonotypes in ibrutinib-treated CLL. TCRdb keeps only in-frame clones here, not all; method: immunoSEQ multiplex PCR. Among around 30,000 clones, around three fifths were seen once, and the ten largest hold less than 15%. Source: PBMCs, taken before ibrutinib treatment. Every receptor here comes from a human donor with chronic lymphocytic leukemia.

The gene calls are TRBV5-1 and TRBJ1-1; D not resolved. Between the trimmed V and J ends, which lost 3 bases and 10 bases, there was a span of 4 bases. CDR1 and CDR2 (germline): SGHRS, YFSETQ. The CDR3 covers 9 residues. This CDR3 reads CASSSAAFF. The CDR3 DNA is TGCGCCAGCAGCTCTGCAGCTTTCTTT.

This clone was picked up a small number of times. V usage is TRBV19 and J usage is TRBJ2-1; D is unclear. V was cut by 10 bases and J by 1 base, with 17 bases left in between. Germline CDR1 is LNHDA and CDR2 is SQIVND (reference sequence). CDR3 size: 15 residues. CDR3 in DNA: TGTGCCACCACCTTCTCAGGAAATTCCTACAATGAGCAGTTCTTC. Protein: CATTFSGNSYNEQFF. The full variable domain, its missing parts supplied by reference TRBV19 and TRBJ2-1, is DGGITQSPKYLFRKEGQNVTLSCEQNLNHDAMYWYRQDPGQGLRLIYYSQIVNDFQKGDIAEGYSVSREKKESFPLTVTSAQKNPTAFYLCATTFSGNSYNEQFFGPGTRLTVL.

The chain links TRBV30 to TRBJ1-1; D might be TRBD1 (6 bases). V lost 3 bases, J lost 3 bases, and 11 bases lay in between. Looked up from germline, CDR1 is GTSNPN and CDR2 is SVGIG (reference sequence). This CDR3 comprises 13 residues. The CDR3 sequence is CAWREQGYTEAFF. The CDR3 DNA sequence: TGTGCCTGGAGGGAACAGGGTTACACTGAAGCTTTCTTT.

This clone was counted between two and nine times. The CDR3: CASSIIPTVNTEAFF. The CDR3 DNA sequence: TGTGCCAGTAGTATCATCCCGACAGTGAACACTGAAGCTTTCTTT. The gene calls are TRBV19 and TRBJ1-1; perhaps TRBD1 as D (5 bases). CDR3 length equals 15 residues. The V end was cut by 3 bases, the J end by 0 bases, with 11 bases between. In germline, CDR1 is LNHDA, CDR2 SQIVND (reference sequence).

This clone was observed a handful of times. One end of the junction fails to match germline, which may point to a read error. The chain joins TRBV7-7 to TRBJ2-3, with D possibly matching TRBD2 (6 bases). From germline, CDR1 is SSHAT and CDR2 FNYEAQ (reference sequence). The CDR3 contains 15 residues. The CDR3 reads CASSLVAGPTDTQYF. CDR3 in DNA: TGTGCTAGCAGCTTAGTTGCGGGGCCCACAGATACGCAGTATTTT.

The chain couples TRBV4-1 to TRBJ1-6, with D uncertain. The germline V gene has CDR1 MGHRA and CDR2 YSYEKL. Trimming shortened V by 4 bases and J by 5 bases, and 9 bases separated the two germline ends. The CDR3 runs to 14 residues. The CDR3 sequence is CASSPRTNNSPLHF. The CDR3 bases are TGCGCCAGCAGCCCCCGGACCAATAATTCACCCCTCCACTTT.

J is TRBJ1-1 and V is TRBV27, with D perhaps matching TRBD1 (5 bases). Germline V gene sequence: CDR1 MNHEY, CDR2 SMNVEV (reference sequence). V gave up 5 bases and J gave up 1 base, with 8 bases separating them. This CDR3 has 13 amino acids. In nucleotides, the CDR3 is TGTGCCAGCAGTATGACAGAGAACACTGAAGCTTTCTTT. It codes for CASSMTENTEAFF.

The CDR3: CASSLGQLGVYGYTF. The CDR3 coding sequence is TGCGCCAGCAGCTTAGGACAGTTGGGGGTCTATGGCTACACCTTC. The chain joins TRBV5-1 to TRBJ1-2, with a possible D match to TRBD1 (6 bases). CDR1 is SGHRS and CDR2 is YFSETQ in the germline V gene. Trimming stripped 2 bases from V and 4 bases from J, with 15 bases between. CDR3 length: 15 amino acids.

About this clone: A junction end diverges from the germline sequence, so it may reflect a read error. The chain has TRBV19 and TRBJ1-5; D ambiguous. Germline V gives CDR1 LNHDA, CDR2 SQIVND (reference sequence). The CDR3 consists of 15 residues. CDR3 nucleotide sequence: TGTGCCAGTAGTATCTACACGGATAGCAGTCAGCCCCAGCATTTT. This translates into CASSIYTDSSQPQHF.

This clone showed up just a few times. This rearrangement joins TRBV30 to TRBJ1-2; maybe TRBD1 (5 bases). Per germline, CDR1 GTSNPN and CDR2 SVGIG (reference sequence). Trimming took off 3 bases at V and 7 bases at J, with 15 bases between the two ends. The CDR3 extends over 13 amino acids. The DNA of the CDR3 is TGTGCCTGGAGCCGTCTCTTTGGGGGTGGCTACACCTTC. This codes for CAWSRLFGGGYTF.

This clone was seen only once. The chain uses TRBV6-1 and TRBJ2-6; 9 bases are a match to TRBD1. Germline V gene lookup returns CDR1 MNHNS and CDR2 SASEGT. The CDR3 totals 18 residues. Trimming removed 3 bases from V and 4 bases from J; junction bases left unmatched: 10. CDR3 region: CASSERTGANWGANVLTF. In DNA, the CDR3 is TGTGCCAGCAGTGAGAGGACAGGGGCCAATTGGGGGGCCAACGTCCTGACTTTC.

This clone showed up just a few times. The V and J genes are TRBV7-2 and TRBJ2-1; 8 bases match TRBD2. Germline V gene lookup returns CDR1 SGHTA and CDR2 FQGNSA. This CDR3 region has 13 residues. V lost 5 bases and J lost 5; bases outside the gene matches: 2. CDR3 protein: CASSLSGNNEQFF. The CDR3 nucleotides are TGTGCCAGCAGCCTTAGCGGGAACAATGAGCAGTTCTTC.

V usage is TRBV9 and J usage is TRBJ2-1; possibly TRBD1 for D (7 bases). CDR3 length: 15 residues. CDR1 and CDR2 from the germline V gene are SGDLS and YYNGEE. Trimming stripped 3 bases from V and 2 bases from J, with 12 bases between. CDR3: CASSAGDRAYNEQFF. The CDR3 coding sequence is TGTGCCAGCAGCGCGGGAGACAGGGCCTACAATGAGCAGTTCTTC. Based on the CDR3 plus reference TRBV9 and TRBJ2-1, the full variable domain is DSGVTQTPKHLITATGQRVTLRCSPRSGDLSVYWYQQSLDQGLQFLIQYYNGEERAKGNILERFSAQQFPDLHSELNLSSLELGDSALYFCASSAGDRAYNEQFFGPGTRLTVL.

The V call is TRBV6-4, the J call TRBJ2-3; D is unresolved. Germline CDR1 MRHNA, CDR2 SNTAGT. There are 13 residues in the CDR3. V lost 5 bases, J lost 5 bases, and 11 bases lay in between. CDR3 sequence reads: CASSPGPEDTQYF. CDR3 DNA sequence: TGTGCCAGCAGTCCGGGTCCGGAAGATACGCAGTATTTT.

The chain couples TRBV6-1 to TRBJ2-5, with TRBD2 matching 11 bases. Per the germline V gene, CDR1 is MNHNS and CDR2 is SASEGT. Trimming cost V 7 bases and J 5 bases; bases outside gene matches: 3. The CDR3 runs to 13 residues. CDR3: CASNSGRVETQYF. The CDR3 DNA reads TGTGCCAGCAATAGCGGGAGGGTTGAGACCCAGTACTTC.

The rearrangement joins TRBV28 to TRBJ2-7, with D tentatively TRBD1 or TRBD2 (5 bases each). Germline V CDR1 and CDR2: MDHEN, SYDVKM. The CDR3 has 14 residues. V was pared by 2 bases and J by 9 bases, with 17 bases between. CDR3 amino acids: CASSLGDRRKGQYF. Here the CDR3 DNA reads TGTGCCAGCAGTTTAGGGGACCGCCGAAAGGGGCAGTACTTC.

The genes are TRBV4-1 and TRBJ2-1, with D perhaps TRBD1 (6 bases). CDR3 size: 16 residues. Germline CDR1 reads MGHRA; CDR2 reads YSYEKL. The germline V and J ends were trimmed by 0 bases and 7 bases, with 16 bases remaining between them. The chain's CDR3 is CASSQDLMGAGNEQFF. The DNA for the CDR3 is TGCGCCAGCAGCCAAGATCTTATGGGGGCGGGTAATGAGCAGTTCTTC.